Sequencing of this T cell receptor beta chain was carried out in a study of blood T cells in healthy people across ages. For the second PCR, which ran for roughly 7 to 11 cycles, a sample-barcoded 5' primer and a J-beta primer mix were used. One entry per CDR3 protein, called by TCRdb with MiXCR from the 5' RACE reads. The sample contains about 1.6 million distinct CDR3 sequences, 34% of which appear only once. The germline V gene has CDR1 MDHEN and CDR2 SYDVKM. CDR3 length equals 16 residues. Trimming took 8 bases from V and 0 from J, leaving 17 bases between them. The draw of peripheral blood yielded ten milliliters from each donor. PBMCs were isolated at a quantity of at least 6 million per sample.

V gene TRBV28 combines with J gene TRBJ1-5; D is unresolved. The receptor was derived from a woman under 40 in good health. Material for sequencing was blood. Written as DNA, the CDR3 is TGTGCCAGCGGCAAGAGCATCGGCGCTAGCAATCAGCCCCAGCATTTT. Translation: CASGKSIGASNQPQHF.